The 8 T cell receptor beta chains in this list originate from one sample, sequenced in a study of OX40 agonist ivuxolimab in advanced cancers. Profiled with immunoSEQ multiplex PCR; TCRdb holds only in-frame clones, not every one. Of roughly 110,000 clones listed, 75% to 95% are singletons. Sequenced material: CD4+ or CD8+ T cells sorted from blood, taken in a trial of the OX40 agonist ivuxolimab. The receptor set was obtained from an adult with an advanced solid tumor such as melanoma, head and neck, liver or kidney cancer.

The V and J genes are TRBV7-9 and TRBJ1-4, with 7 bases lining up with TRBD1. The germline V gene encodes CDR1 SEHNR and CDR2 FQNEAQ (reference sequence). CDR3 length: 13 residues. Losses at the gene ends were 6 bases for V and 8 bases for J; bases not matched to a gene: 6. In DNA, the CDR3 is TGTGCCAGCAGAGACTACAGGGGCGAAAAACTGTTTTTT. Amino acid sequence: CASRDYRGEKLFF.

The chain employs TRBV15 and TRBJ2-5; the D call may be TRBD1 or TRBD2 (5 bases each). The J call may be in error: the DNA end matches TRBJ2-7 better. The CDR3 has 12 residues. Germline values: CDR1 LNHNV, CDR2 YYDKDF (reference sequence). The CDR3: CATSRGGDEQYF. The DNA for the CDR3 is TGTGCCACCAGCAGAGGAGGGGACGAGCAGTACTTC.

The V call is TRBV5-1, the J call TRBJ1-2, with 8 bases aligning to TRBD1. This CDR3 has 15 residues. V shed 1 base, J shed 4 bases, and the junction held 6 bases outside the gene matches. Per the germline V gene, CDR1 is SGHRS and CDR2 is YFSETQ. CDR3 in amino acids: CASSLPGQGAYGYTF. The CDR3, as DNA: TGCGCCAGCAGCTTGCCCGGACAGGGCGCCTATGGCTACACCTTC.

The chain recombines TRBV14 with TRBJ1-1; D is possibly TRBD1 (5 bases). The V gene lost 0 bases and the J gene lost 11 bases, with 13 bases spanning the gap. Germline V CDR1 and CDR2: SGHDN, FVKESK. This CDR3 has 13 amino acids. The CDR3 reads CASSQEVRDWAFF. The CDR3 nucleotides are TGTGCCAGCAGCCAAGAGGTCAGGGACTGGGCTTTCTTT.

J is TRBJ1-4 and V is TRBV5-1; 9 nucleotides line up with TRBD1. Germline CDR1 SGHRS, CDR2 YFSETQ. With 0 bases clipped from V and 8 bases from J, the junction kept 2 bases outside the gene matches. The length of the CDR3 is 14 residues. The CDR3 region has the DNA TGCGCCAGCAGCTTGGGGACAGGGGTGGAAAAACTGTTTTTT. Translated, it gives CASSLGTGVEKLFF.

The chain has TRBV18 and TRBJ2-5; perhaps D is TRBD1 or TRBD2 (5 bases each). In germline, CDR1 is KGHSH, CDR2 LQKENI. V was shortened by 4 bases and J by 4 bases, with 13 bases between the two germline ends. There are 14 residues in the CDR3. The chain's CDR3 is CASSRQGGGETQYF. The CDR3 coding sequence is TGTGCCAGCTCACGGCAGGGCGGAGGAGAGACCCAGTACTTC.

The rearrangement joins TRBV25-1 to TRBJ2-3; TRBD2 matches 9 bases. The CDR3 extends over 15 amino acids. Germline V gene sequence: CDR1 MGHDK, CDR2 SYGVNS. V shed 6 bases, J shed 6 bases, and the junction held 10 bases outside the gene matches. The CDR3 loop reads CASRSSGMTKDTQYF. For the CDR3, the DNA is TGTGCCAGCAGGTCTAGCGGGATGACGAAGGATACGCAGTATTTT.

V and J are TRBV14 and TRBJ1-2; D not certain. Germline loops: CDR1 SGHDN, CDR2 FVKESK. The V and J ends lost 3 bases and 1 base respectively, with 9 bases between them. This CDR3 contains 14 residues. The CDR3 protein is CASSQAHHNYGYTF. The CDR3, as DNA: TGTGCCAGCAGCCAGGCACACCATAACTATGGCTACACCTTC.